This T cell receptor beta chain is from a study of CD8+ T cells in alopecia areata listed by TCRdb under 2018. In terms of the full investigation: Skin from C3H/HeJ donors with spontaneous alopecia (roughly 6-13 months old) was grafted onto female C3H/HeJ recipients aged roughly 7-11 weeks. Scalp clonality was compared across normal scalp (n=4), patchy alopecia areata scalp (n=8), and alopecia totalis/universalis scalp (n=8). On the human side, TCRbeta sequencing was run on scalp tissue and on sorted CD4+ and CD8+ peripheral blood T cells from healthy controls and from alopecia areata patients with either patchy or totalis/universalis disease. In both human patients and the C3H/HeJ mouse model, the study applied high-throughput TCRbeta sequencing to look at T cell clonal expansion in alopecia areata. RNA was extracted with the PAXgene miRNA kit for fixed scalp, the miRNeasy kit for PBMCs, and the RNeasy kit for mouse skin. TCRbeta CDR3 regions were amplified by immunoSEQ multiplex PCR with 35 Vbeta forward and 13 Jbeta reverse primers.

Pooled mouse cutaneous lymph node cells were stained for CD4, CD8alpha, NKG2D, NKG2ACE and other markers and were then sorted on a BD Influx. This clone came up a few times. It has no known antigen specificity. The species here is mouse, which means the gene names and germline sequences are mouse ones. The CDR3 extends 3 residues past the end of the read, so its final part is completed from the germline J gene. Beyond this particular receptor, the publication reports: Higher clonality and more expanded CD8+ clones were observed in lesional scalp than in normal scalp, particularly in alopecia totalis/universalis, a finding suggestive of antigenic drive. Shared TCR sequences between patients were less evident than in mice, which may be partly attributable to HLA diversity in the patient population. Resident alphabeta T cells in normal human skin are also sequenced, complicating scalp TCR repertoire analysis, unlike mouse skin dominated by gammadelta T cells.

The library was built by means of the immunoSEQ multiplex PCR assay. RNA was extracted from all samples and reverse transcribed into cDNA as template for TCR sequencing. First-strand cDNA was synthesized with SuperScript III using a 2:1 mix of oligo-dT and random hexamers. A synthetic immune receptor repertoire was used to assess amplification bias, and residual bias was removed computationally. Libraries were sequenced on Illumina HiSeq with 60 bp reads covering the CDR3, read from J toward V. Per the original workflow: Raw reads were preprocessed for error removal, and CDR3 was defined according to IMGT conventions as running from the conserved cysteine to phenylalanine. Clonality was computed by normalizing Shannon entropy by log2 of the number of productive unique TCRs and subtracting the result from 1. Whether each scalp clone was CD4 or CD8 was inferred by checking scalp TCRbeta sequences against the CD4 and CD8 repertoires from sorted blood. TCRdb provides this immuneACCESS table in a form limited to in-frame rearrangements. Some clones are lacking; in checked studies, under half of them reflect an unresolved V gene, and why the rest are absent is not known. V and J calls and clone size are given by that table; D and trimming were obtained from the DNA. This sample includes approximately 280,000 clones, and none of them was observed just once. The biggest ten clones account for 1.2% of the sample.

The CDR3 runs 17 amino acids, cysteine and phenylalanine included. The CDR3 was read in part: 42 bases, with the frame set at base 1. CDR1 is given as NSHNY and CDR2 as SYGAGN, both from the germline V gene. From V the trimming removes 0 bases and from J it removes 3 bases, while the gene matches leave 2 bases of the junction unaccounted for. Material: CD4+ T cells sorted from a lymph node. The TCR originated in a C3H/HeJ mouse with alopecia areata. In terms of MHC, this strain is H2-k. The rearranged segments are TRBV13-1 and TRBJ1-6; 11 bases in between match TRBD1. TRBJ1-6 is noted as an ORF with a role that remains uncertain. Here the CDR3 is given as CASSDEGTGGYNSPLYF. Partial CDR3 DNA: TGTGCCAGCAGTGATGAAGGGACAGGGGGCTATAATTCGCCC.